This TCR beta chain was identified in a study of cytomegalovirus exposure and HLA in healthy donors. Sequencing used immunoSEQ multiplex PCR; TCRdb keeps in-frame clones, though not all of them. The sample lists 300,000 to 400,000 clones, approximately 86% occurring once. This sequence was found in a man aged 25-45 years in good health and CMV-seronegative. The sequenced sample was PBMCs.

The CDR3 protein is CASRGQGAETQYF. The CDR3 coding sequence is TGTGCCAGCAGAGGACAGGGGGCCGAGACCCAGTACTTC. The V gene is TRBV2, the J gene TRBJ2-5, with 11 nucleotides matching TRBD1. V gave up 6 bases and J gave up 5 bases; unmatched junction bases: 2. There are 13 residues in the CDR3. Germline loops: CDR1 SNHLY, CDR2 FYNNEI.